A selection of T cell receptor beta chains follows, all from one sample in a study of lymphopenia after photon versus proton radiotherapy. Sequenced by immunoSEQ multiplex PCR; TCRdb stores in-frame clones only, minus some. The sample shows over 50,000 clones, about 86% of them seen only once. Material: peripheral blood, obtained from a patient treated with photon-based radiotherapy. The source of these receptors is a man aged 40-49 years with gastric cancer. The CDR3 runs from the conserved cysteine through the conserved F or W. Each record gives: V gene, J gene, D gene, CDR3 length, clone size, CDR3 DNA, CDR3 protein. The D gene is left open where the match is weak. Where a row states a size, it is once, few, many or the class of an expanded clone; other rows omit it.

v_call: TRBV7-2; j_call: TRBJ2-1; d_call: -; cdr3_length: 14; clone_size: -; cdr3_nt: TGTGCCAGCAGCTCGTTCCCGGAGGGCGATGAGCAGTTCTTC; cdr3_aa: CASSSFPEGDEQFF
v_call: TRBV10-3; j_call: TRBJ2-2; d_call: TRBD1; cdr3_length: 12; clone_size: -; cdr3_nt: TGTGCCATCGGGACAGGCCTCAGGGAGCTGTTTTTT; cdr3_aa: CAIGTGLRELFF
v_call: TRBV23-1; j_call: TRBJ1-1; d_call: -; cdr3_length: 13; clone_size: once; cdr3_nt: TGCGCCAGCAGTCAGGCGTTGAACACTGAAGCTTTCTTT; cdr3_aa: CASSQALNTEAFF
v_call: TRBV2; j_call: TRBJ1-5; d_call: TRBD1; cdr3_length: 14; clone_size: -; cdr3_nt: TGTGCCAGTCGACAGGGGTTCAGCAATCAGCCCCAGCATTTT; cdr3_aa: CASRQGFSNQPQHF
v_call: TRBV10-2; j_call: TRBJ1-1; d_call: -; cdr3_length: 14; clone_size: -; cdr3_nt: TGCGCCAGCTGGGACAAGGGAGGGTACACTGAAGCTTTCTTT; cdr3_aa: CASWDKGGYTEAFF
v_call: TRBV5-4; j_call: TRBJ1-2; d_call: -; cdr3_length: 17; clone_size: -; cdr3_nt: TGTGCCAGCAGCTTCCCTAGGGGCGAGGGGCCTAACTATGGCTACACCTTC; cdr3_aa: CASSFPRGEGPNYGYTF
v_call: TRBV11-3; j_call: TRBJ2-5; d_call: -; cdr3_length: 13; clone_size: once; cdr3_nt: TGTGCCAGCAGCTTAAGGCGAGATGAGACCCAGTACTTC; cdr3_aa: CASSLRRDETQYF
v_call: TRBV7-2; j_call: TRBJ2-3; d_call: TRBD2; cdr3_length: 15; clone_size: -; cdr3_nt: TGTGCCAGCAGCAAGGGACTAGCGGGGACAGATACGCAGTATTTT; cdr3_aa: CASSKGLAGTDTQYF
v_call: TRBV5-6; j_call: TRBJ2-3; d_call: TRBD1; cdr3_length: 14; clone_size: -; cdr3_nt: TGTGCCAGCAGCCTGAGGGGGCCTACACTTACGCAGTATTTT; cdr3_aa: CASSLRGPTLTQYF
v_call: TRBV4-1; j_call: TRBJ2-7; d_call: -; cdr3_length: 13; clone_size: -; cdr3_nt: TGCGCCAGCAGCCAAGATGGGCGTGGCGAGCAGTACTTC; cdr3_aa: CASSQDGRGEQYF
v_call: TRBV5-4; j_call: TRBJ1-6; d_call: -; cdr3_length: 14; clone_size: few; cdr3_nt: TGTGCCAGCAGCCCACCTTATCCGGATTCACCCCTCCACTTT; cdr3_aa: CASSPPYPDSPLHF
v_call: TRBV4-1; j_call: TRBJ2-7; d_call: TRBD2; cdr3_length: 16; clone_size: once; cdr3_nt: TGCGCCAGCAGCCAAGGTGAGCGGGGGGCGACCTACGAGCAGTACTTC; cdr3_aa: CASSQGERGATYEQYF
v_call: TRBV19; j_call: TRBJ1-2; d_call: -; cdr3_length: 13; clone_size: medium-sized; cdr3_nt: TGTGCCAGTAGTATAAGGGGAAGGGATGGCTACACCTTC; cdr3_aa: CASSIRGRDGYTF
v_call: TRBV7-8; j_call: TRBJ2-1; d_call: TRBD2; cdr3_length: 15; clone_size: -; cdr3_nt: TGTGCCAGCAGCACGGGACTAGCGGGGTACAATGAGCAGTTCTTC; cdr3_aa: CASSTGLAGYNEQFF
v_call: TRBV30; j_call: TRBJ2-7; d_call: -; cdr3_length: 13; clone_size: -; cdr3_nt: TGTGCCTGGAGCCCAGGGGGGGGGTACGAGCAGTACTTC; cdr3_aa: CAWSPGGGYEQYF
v_call: TRBV4-3; j_call: TRBJ2-3; d_call: -; cdr3_length: 14; clone_size: -; cdr3_nt: TGCGCCAGCAGCCAACCGGGGGCTGGAGATACGCAGTATTTT; cdr3_aa: CASSQPGAGDTQYF
v_call: TRBV4-2; j_call: TRBJ2-2; d_call: -; cdr3_length: 17; clone_size: -; cdr3_nt: TGTGCCAGCAGCCAAGATAAAAACAGGGGAGGCACCGGGGAGCTGTTTTTT; cdr3_aa: CASSQDKNRGGTGELFF
v_call: TRBV7-9; j_call: TRBJ1-1; d_call: -; cdr3_length: 12; clone_size: -; cdr3_nt: TGTGCCAGCAGCCTATCTAACACTGAAGCTTTCTTT; cdr3_aa: CASSLSNTEAFF
v_call: TRBV11-1; j_call: TRBJ2-7; d_call: -; cdr3_length: 12; clone_size: -; cdr3_nt: TGTGCCAGCAGCTTAGAACAGTACGAGCAGTACTTC; cdr3_aa: CASSLEQYEQYF
v_call: TRBV2; j_call: TRBJ2-1; d_call: TRBD2; cdr3_length: 15; clone_size: -; cdr3_nt: TGTGCCAGCAGCGGGAGGAGGACCTCCTACAATGAGCAGTTCTTC; cdr3_aa: CASSGRRTSYNEQFF
v_call: TRBV6-1; j_call: TRBJ1-1; d_call: TRBD1; cdr3_length: 16; clone_size: -; cdr3_nt: TGTGCCAGCAGTGACGTGTGGACAGGGAGGAACACTGAAGCTTTCTTT; cdr3_aa: CASSDVWTGRNTEAFF
v_call: TRBV27; j_call: TRBJ2-7; d_call: TRBD1; cdr3_length: 15; clone_size: -; cdr3_nt: TGTGCCACCCAAAAGGCCGGGACAGGGGACTACGAGCAGTACTTC; cdr3_aa: CATQKAGTGDYEQYF
v_call: TRBV4-1; j_call: TRBJ2-5; d_call: -; cdr3_length: 16; clone_size: -; cdr3_nt: TGCGCCAGCAGCCAAGATCTGAGTACGTCTAGGGAGACCCAGTACTTC; cdr3_aa: CASSQDLSTSRETQYF
v_call: TRBV10-3; j_call: TRBJ1-5; d_call: -; cdr3_length: 12; clone_size: -; cdr3_nt: TGTGCCACCGGCGAGGGAGGGCAGCCCCAGCATTTT; cdr3_aa: CATGEGGQPQHF
v_call: TRBV9; j_call: TRBJ1-2; d_call: -; cdr3_length: 12; clone_size: -; cdr3_nt: TGTGCCAGCAGCCCTGAGACCTATGGCTACACCTTC; cdr3_aa: CASSPETYGYTF
v_call: TRBV5-1; j_call: TRBJ2-3; d_call: -; cdr3_length: 15; clone_size: once; cdr3_nt: TGCGCCAGCAGCTTGCGGGGAACTGGGACAGATACGCAGTATTTT; cdr3_aa: CASSLRGTGTDTQYF
v_call: TRBV5-4; j_call: TRBJ1-5; d_call: TRBD1; cdr3_length: 14; clone_size: -; cdr3_nt: TGTGCCAGCAGCTACGACAGGGGGAACCAGCCCCAGCATTTT; cdr3_aa: CASSYDRGNQPQHF
v_call: TRBV2; j_call: TRBJ1-1; d_call: TRBD1; cdr3_length: 14; clone_size: -; cdr3_nt: TGTGCCAGCTTAGCTGACAGGGGGATGTCTGAAGCTTTCTTT; cdr3_aa: CASLADRGMSEAFF
v_call: TRBV15; j_call: TRBJ2-7; d_call: -; cdr3_length: 14; clone_size: -; cdr3_nt: TGTGCCACCAGCATTGGCAGGGGAGATAGCGAGCAGTACTTC; cdr3_aa: CATSIGRGDSEQYF
v_call: TRBV6-6; j_call: TRBJ1-3; d_call: TRBD1; cdr3_length: 15; clone_size: -; cdr3_nt: TGTGCCAGCAGCAACAGGGGGAACTCTGGAAACACCATATATTTT; cdr3_aa: CASSNRGNSGNTIYF
v_call: TRBV30; j_call: TRBJ1-5; d_call: TRBD1; cdr3_length: 15; clone_size: -; cdr3_nt: TGTGCCTGGAGTGTACAGGCAGGGGGAAATCAGCCCCAGCATTTT; cdr3_aa: CAWSVQAGGNQPQHF
v_call: TRBV7-3; j_call: TRBJ2-2; d_call: -; cdr3_length: 13; clone_size: -; cdr3_nt: TGTGCCAGCAGCTTAGGCCCCACCGGGGAGCTGTTTTTT; cdr3_aa: CASSLGPTGELFF
v_call: TRBV7-2; j_call: TRBJ1-5; d_call: -; cdr3_length: 14; clone_size: -; cdr3_nt: TGTGCCAGCAGCTTAGACCCAGGCAATCAGCCCCAGCATTTT; cdr3_aa: CASSLDPGNQPQHF
v_call: TRBV19; j_call: TRBJ2-7; d_call: -; cdr3_length: 17; clone_size: -; cdr3_nt: TGTGCCAGTAGGCCAACCGCGGGACAGCCCGGGGGATACGAGCAGTACTTC; cdr3_aa: CASRPTAGQPGGYEQYF
v_call: TRBV7-2; j_call: TRBJ1-5; d_call: -; cdr3_length: 15; clone_size: -; cdr3_nt: TGTGCCAGCAGCTCACAGGGTATCCTCAATCAGCCCCAGCATTTT; cdr3_aa: CASSSQGILNQPQHF
v_call: TRBV27; j_call: TRBJ2-7; d_call: TRBD1; cdr3_length: 14; clone_size: once; cdr3_nt: TGTGCCAGCAGCCAGGGACAGGTCACGAACGAGCAGTACTTC; cdr3_aa: CASSQGQVTNEQYF
v_call: TRBV4-3; j_call: TRBJ1-5; d_call: -; cdr3_length: 13; clone_size: -; cdr3_nt: TGCGCCAGCAGCCAAGATTGGAATCAGCCCCAGCATTTT; cdr3_aa: CASSQDWNQPQHF
v_call: TRBV5-1; j_call: TRBJ2-5; d_call: -; cdr3_length: 14; clone_size: -; cdr3_nt: TGCGCCAGCAGCTTGGGGACAGTCCAAGAGACCCAGTACTTC; cdr3_aa: CASSLGTVQETQYF
v_call: TRBV7-9; j_call: TRBJ1-2; d_call: TRBD1; cdr3_length: 14; clone_size: -; cdr3_nt: TGTGCCAGCAGCTTAGCCGACAGGGACTATGGCTACACCTTC; cdr3_aa: CASSLADRDYGYTF
v_call: TRBV6-5; j_call: TRBJ1-2; d_call: -; cdr3_length: 13; clone_size: few; cdr3_nt: TGTGCCAGCAGTAATGGACAGTCCTATGGCTACACCTTC; cdr3_aa: CASSNGQSYGYTF
v_call: TRBV25-1; j_call: TRBJ1-2; d_call: -; cdr3_length: 17; clone_size: -; cdr3_nt: TGTGCCAGCAGTGATGGGACCACCCCCGGAATTTCGAGTAGCTACACCTTC; cdr3_aa: CASSDGTTPGISSSYTF
v_call: TRBV5-5; j_call: TRBJ2-7; d_call: -; cdr3_length: 15; clone_size: -; cdr3_nt: TGTGCCAGCAGCTCAAGAGTAGGTATGTCCTACGAGCAGTACTTC; cdr3_aa: CASSSRVGMSYEQYF
v_call: TRBV7-2; j_call: TRBJ2-1; d_call: -; cdr3_length: 14; clone_size: -; cdr3_nt: TGTGCCAGCAGCCCCTGGGGCACCTACAATGAGCAGTTCTTC; cdr3_aa: CASSPWGTYNEQFF
v_call: TRBV5-6; j_call: TRBJ1-3; d_call: -; cdr3_length: 13; clone_size: -; cdr3_nt: TGTGCCAGCAGCACGGACACAAGAAACACCATATATTTT; cdr3_aa: CASSTDTRNTIYF
v_call: TRBV19; j_call: TRBJ2-7; d_call: TRBD1; cdr3_length: 17; clone_size: -; cdr3_nt: TGTGCCAGTAGTCGACTCCCCGGGACAGCTTCCCTCTACGAGCAGTACTTC; cdr3_aa: CASSRLPGTASLYEQYF
v_call: TRBV7-8; j_call: TRBJ2-2; d_call: -; cdr3_length: 16; clone_size: -; cdr3_nt: TGTGCCAGCAGTTTCAGAGAAGTTTGGGGCCCCGGGGAGCTGTTTTTT; cdr3_aa: CASSFREVWGPGELFF
v_call: TRBV2; j_call: TRBJ2-1; d_call: TRBD2; cdr3_length: 15; clone_size: -; cdr3_nt: TGTGCCAGCACCGAGAGGGCTAGCGGGGGCGGTGAGCAGTTCTTC; cdr3_aa: CASTERASGGGEQFF
v_call: TRBV2; j_call: TRBJ1-5; d_call: TRBD1; cdr3_length: 14; clone_size: -; cdr3_nt: TGTGCCAGCAGGGGAGGACAGGGCTTTGAGCCCCAGCATTTT; cdr3_aa: CASRGGQGFEPQHF
v_call: TRBV5-6; j_call: TRBJ2-5; d_call: -; cdr3_length: 15; clone_size: once; cdr3_nt: TGTGCCAGCAGCCAACAGGGTGCATACCAAGAGACCCAGTACTTC; cdr3_aa: CASSQQGAYQETQYF
v_call: TRBV9; j_call: TRBJ1-3; d_call: -; cdr3_length: 12; clone_size: once; cdr3_nt: TGTGCCAGCAGCGTAGTCGAGGACACCATATATTTT; cdr3_aa: CASSVVEDTIYF
v_call: TRBV2; j_call: TRBJ2-7; d_call: -; cdr3_length: 12; clone_size: -; cdr3_nt: TGTGCCACAAACCGGGACAAATACGAGCAGTACTTC; cdr3_aa: CATNRDKYEQYF
v_call: TRBV6-1; j_call: TRBJ1-4; d_call: TRBD1; cdr3_length: 15; clone_size: -; cdr3_nt: TGTGCCAGCAGTGAATTACAGGGGGGAAGGGAAAAACTGTTTTTT; cdr3_aa: CASSELQGGREKLFF
v_call: TRBV11-2; j_call: TRBJ2-7; d_call: TRBD2; cdr3_length: 15; clone_size: -; cdr3_nt: TGTGCCAGCAGCTTCGGACTAGCGGGGGGCTACGAGCAGTACTTC; cdr3_aa: CASSFGLAGGYEQYF
v_call: TRBV7-2; j_call: TRBJ1-5; d_call: -; cdr3_length: 13; clone_size: -; cdr3_nt: TGTGCCAGCAGCTTTGGGGTCCAACAGCCCCAGCATTTT; cdr3_aa: CASSFGVQQPQHF